This TCR beta chain came from a study of beta chain features in type 1 diabetes. Study outcomes and limitations: VDJ junctions from type 1 diabetes patients carried fewer insertions and larger deletions.

The V and J ends lost 6 bases and 3 bases, in that order; junction bases with no gene match: 5. The CDR3 extends over 14 amino acids. Germline V gene sequence: CDR1 MGHDK, CDR2 SYGVNS. cDNA synthesis used the whole RNA isolate, giving expressed TCRB sequences. Some clones are missing from TCRdb's copy, which holds only in-frame ones; the method was immunoSEQ multiplex PCR. The sample contains roughly 450,000 clones, approximately 10% of which appear only once. This clone was picked up a small number of times. Its matching antigen is unknown. CD45RO/CCR7/CD25/CD127/CD95/CD27 sorting isolated CD4+ naive, central memory, regulatory and stem cell-like memory cells.

The J gene is TRBJ2-7, the V gene TRBV25-1, with 10 bases lining up with TRBD2. This sequence originates from a woman aged 18-35 years in good health. The material sequenced was naive CD4+ T cells from blood. The CDR3 sequence: CASRELAGNYEQYF. Here the CDR3 DNA reads TGTGCCAGCAGAGAACTAGCGGGAAACTACGAGCAGTACTTC.